The source of this T cell receptor (beta chain) is a study of T-cell memory formation after mild COVID-19. This clonotype has a count of ten or more. The antigen is undetermined. Trimming left V 2 bases short and J 6 bases short, with 15 bases between. CDR3 length: 15 residues. The V gene's germline CDR1 is SGHKS and CDR2 YYEKEE (reference sequence). Study observations and caveats: Contracting clones localized mainly to CM and EM when CD4+ and mainly to EMRA when CD8+.

TCRdb re-analysed the 5' RACE reads in MiXCR, keeping a single row per CDR3 protein. The profile covers roughly 600,000 distinct CDR3 sequences, with roughly 18% appearing a single time and around 13% taken by the ten largest. Material: PBMCs or a T cell subset sorted from them (not recorded which). The source of this sequence is an adult woman who had mild COVID-19 (a few samples of this study predate the infection). Cell type and time point are not known. The chain has TRBV5-5 and TRBJ2-4; D unclear. CDR3 loop: CASSFDNLRTNIQYF. In DNA, the CDR3 is TGTGCCAGCAGCTTCGACAATCTTCGGACAAACATTCAGTACTTC.